The source of this TCR beta chain is a study of blood T cell repertoires in COVID-19. Study-wide context: Researchers got acute and convalescent COVID-19 samples from the United States, Italy and Spain. PBMCs, B-cell-depleted T cells, or T cells were the source of the cDNA or gDNA that made up the material.

Enrolled through a virtual design, the participants were between about 18 and 89 years of age and came from 24 US areas. Authors' processing steps: Scientists estimated how many nucleated cells there were by amplifying reference gene primers. Data came from immunoSEQ multiplex PCR; TCRdb stores just in-frame clones and leaves some out. The V and J calls and clone size were taken over from that table, and D and trimming were inferred from the DNA. The table includes 250,000 or so clones, approximately 81% detected once. The source material was PBMCs or T cells enriched from blood (not recorded which). This TCR was sampled from a woman between 50 and 59 years old who had been exposed to COVID-19.

The CDR3 DNA follows: TGTGCCAGCAGACGCTTCCCCCGGGACAGCTCCTACAATGAGCAGTTCTTC. Residues: CASRRFPRDSSYNEQFF. The chain combines TRBV2 with TRBJ2-1; 7 bases align to TRBD1. The V gene end was trimmed by 6 bases and the J gene end by 0 bases; junction bases not matched to a gene: 11. Germline lookup yields CDR1 SNHLY and CDR2 FYNNEI. There are 17 residues in the CDR3.